This T cell receptor beta chain is from a study of T-cell memory formation after mild COVID-19. Study-level results: CD4+ contracting clones were found mainly in CM and EM, and CD8+ ones in EMRA.

This clonotype was recorded at least ten times. Antigen specificity is unknown. A single record per CDR3 protein comes from TCRdb applying MiXCR to the 5' RACE reads. The sample records roughly 130,000 distinct CDR3 sequences, roughly 6% being singletons. The specimen sequenced was PBMCs or a T cell subset sorted from them (not recorded which). This receptor was taken from an adult woman who had mild COVID-19 (a few samples of this study predate the infection). Cell type and time point are not known.

The DNA of the CDR3 is TGTGCCAGCAGCCAAGACCCCGGGACAGGGGGCGACGAGCAGTACTTC. Residues: CASSQDPGTGGDEQYF. This chain uses TRBV3-1 with TRBJ2-7, with TRBD1 identical over 12 bases. With V trimmed by 0 bases and J by 5 bases, 5 bases remained unmatched. This CDR3 contains 16 residues. Germline CDR1 is LGHDT and CDR2 is YNNKEL (reference sequence).